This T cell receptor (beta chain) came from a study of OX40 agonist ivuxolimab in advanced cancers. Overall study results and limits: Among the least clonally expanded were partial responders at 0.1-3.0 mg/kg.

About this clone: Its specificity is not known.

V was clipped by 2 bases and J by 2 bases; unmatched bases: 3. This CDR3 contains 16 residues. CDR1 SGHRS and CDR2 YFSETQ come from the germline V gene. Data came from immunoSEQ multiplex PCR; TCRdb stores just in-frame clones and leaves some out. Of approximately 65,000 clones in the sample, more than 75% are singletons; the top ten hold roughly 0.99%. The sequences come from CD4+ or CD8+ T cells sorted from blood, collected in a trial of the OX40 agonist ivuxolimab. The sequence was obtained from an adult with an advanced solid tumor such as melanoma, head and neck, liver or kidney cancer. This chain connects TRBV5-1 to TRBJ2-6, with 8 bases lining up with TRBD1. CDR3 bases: TGCGCCAGCAGCTTTTCAGGGGGCGCTGGGGCCAACGTCCTGACTTTC. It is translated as CASSFSGGAGANVLTF.